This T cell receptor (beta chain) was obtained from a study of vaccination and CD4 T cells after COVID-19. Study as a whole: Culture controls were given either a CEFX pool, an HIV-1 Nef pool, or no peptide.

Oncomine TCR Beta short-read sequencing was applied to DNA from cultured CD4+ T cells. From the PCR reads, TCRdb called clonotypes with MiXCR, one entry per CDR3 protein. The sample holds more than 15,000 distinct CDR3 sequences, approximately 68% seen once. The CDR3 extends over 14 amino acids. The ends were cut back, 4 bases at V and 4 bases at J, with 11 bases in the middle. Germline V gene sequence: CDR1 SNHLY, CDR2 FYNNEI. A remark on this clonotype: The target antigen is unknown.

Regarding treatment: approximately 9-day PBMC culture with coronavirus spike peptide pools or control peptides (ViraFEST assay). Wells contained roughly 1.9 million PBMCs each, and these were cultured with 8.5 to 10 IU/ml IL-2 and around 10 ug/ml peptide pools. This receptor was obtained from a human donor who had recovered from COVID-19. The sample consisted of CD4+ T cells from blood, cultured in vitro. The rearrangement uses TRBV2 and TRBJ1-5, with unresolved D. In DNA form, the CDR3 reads TGTGCCAGCAGTGGGGTCAGCCCAAATCAGCCCCAGCATTTT. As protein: CASSGVSPNQPQHF.